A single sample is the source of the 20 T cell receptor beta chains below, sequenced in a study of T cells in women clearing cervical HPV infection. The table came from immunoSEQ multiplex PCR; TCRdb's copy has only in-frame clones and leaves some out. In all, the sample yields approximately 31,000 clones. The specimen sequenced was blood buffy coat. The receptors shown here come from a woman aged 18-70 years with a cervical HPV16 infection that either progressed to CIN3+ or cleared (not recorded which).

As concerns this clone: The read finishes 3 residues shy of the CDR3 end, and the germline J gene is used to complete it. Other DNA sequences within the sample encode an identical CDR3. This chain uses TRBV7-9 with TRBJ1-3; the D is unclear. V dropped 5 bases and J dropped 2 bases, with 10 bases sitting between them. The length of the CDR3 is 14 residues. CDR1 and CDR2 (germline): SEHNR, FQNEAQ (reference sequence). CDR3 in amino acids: CASSPERAGNTIYF. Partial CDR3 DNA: TGTGCCAGCAGCCCGGAAAGGGCTGGAAACACC.

Incomplete CDR3 DNA: TGCAGTGTTATGAACGACAGGGGGCCCAATCAGCCC. This sequence encodes CSVMNDRGPNQP. In full, the CDR3 is CSVMNDRGPNQPQHF. The chain carries TRBV20-1 and TRBJ1-5; TRBD1 matches at 10 bases. The sequence runs out 3 residues before the end of the CDR3; the remainder is reconstructed from the germline J gene. V dropped 7 bases and J dropped 3; count of bases not matched to a gene: 9. Looked up from germline, CDR1 is DFQATT and CDR2 is SNEGSKA (reference sequence). CDR3 length: 15 amino acids.

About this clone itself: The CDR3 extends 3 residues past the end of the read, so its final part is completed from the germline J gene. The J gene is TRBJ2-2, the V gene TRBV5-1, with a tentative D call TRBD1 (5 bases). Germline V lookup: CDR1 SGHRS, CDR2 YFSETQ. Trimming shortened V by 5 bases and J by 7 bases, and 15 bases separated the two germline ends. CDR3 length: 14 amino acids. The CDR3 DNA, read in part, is TGCGCCAGCAGAGCTTTACCGCAGGGCGGGGAG. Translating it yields CASRALPQGGE. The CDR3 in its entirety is CASRALPQGGELFF.

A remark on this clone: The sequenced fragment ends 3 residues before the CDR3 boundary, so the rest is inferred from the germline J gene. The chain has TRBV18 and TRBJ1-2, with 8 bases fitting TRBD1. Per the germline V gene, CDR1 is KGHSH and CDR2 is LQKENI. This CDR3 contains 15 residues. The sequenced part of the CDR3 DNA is TGTGCCAGCACGTCTGACAGGGGAGCGATTTCCGAC. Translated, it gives CASTSDRGAISD. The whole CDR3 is CASTSDRGAISDYTF.

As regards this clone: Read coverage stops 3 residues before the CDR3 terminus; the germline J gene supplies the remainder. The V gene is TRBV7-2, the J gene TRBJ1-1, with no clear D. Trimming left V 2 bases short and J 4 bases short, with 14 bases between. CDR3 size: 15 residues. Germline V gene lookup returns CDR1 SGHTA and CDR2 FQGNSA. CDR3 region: CASSLTRRLGTEAFF. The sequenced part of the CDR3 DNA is TGTGCCAGCAGCTTAACCCGGCGGTTAGGCACTGAA.

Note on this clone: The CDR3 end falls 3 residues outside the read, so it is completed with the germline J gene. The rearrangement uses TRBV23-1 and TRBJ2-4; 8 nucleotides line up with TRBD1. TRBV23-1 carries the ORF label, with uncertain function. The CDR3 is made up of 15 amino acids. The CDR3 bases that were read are TGCGCCAGCAGTCAATCGGACAGGGTGGTGGGTGGT. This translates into CASSQSDRVVGG. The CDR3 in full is CASSQSDRVVGGQYF.

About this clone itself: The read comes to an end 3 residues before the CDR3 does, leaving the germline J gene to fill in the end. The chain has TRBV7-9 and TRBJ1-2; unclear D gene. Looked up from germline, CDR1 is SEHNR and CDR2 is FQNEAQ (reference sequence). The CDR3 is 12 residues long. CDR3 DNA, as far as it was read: TGTGCCAGCAGCTTAGATGAGGGCAGG. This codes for CASSLDEGR. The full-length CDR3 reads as CASSLDEGRYTF.

The CDR3 reads CSALLGGASYDYTF. The sequenced CDR3 bases are TGCAGTGCCCTCCTGGGGGGGGCCTCCTACGAC. The chain couples TRBV20-1 to TRBJ1-2, with a tentative D call TRBD1 (6 bases). The read is 3 residues too short to cover the CDR3 end, so that end is filled in from the germline J gene. CDR1 and CDR2 (germline): DFQATT, SNEGSKA (reference sequence). There are 14 residues in the CDR3.

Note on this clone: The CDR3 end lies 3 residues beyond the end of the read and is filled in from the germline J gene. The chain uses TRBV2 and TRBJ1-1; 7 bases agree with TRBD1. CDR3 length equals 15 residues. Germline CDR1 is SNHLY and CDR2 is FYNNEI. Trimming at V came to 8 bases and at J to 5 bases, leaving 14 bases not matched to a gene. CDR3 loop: CASLRSDRVGTEAFF. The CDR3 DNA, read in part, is TGTGCCAGCTTACGTTCTGACAGGGTGGGGACTGAA. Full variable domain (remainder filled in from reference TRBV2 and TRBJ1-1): EPEVTQTPSHQVTQMGQEVILRCVPISNHLYFYWYRQILGQKVEFLVSFYNNEISEKSEIFDDQFSVERPDGSNFTLKIRSTKLEDSAMYFCASLRSDRVGTEAFFGQGTRLTVV.

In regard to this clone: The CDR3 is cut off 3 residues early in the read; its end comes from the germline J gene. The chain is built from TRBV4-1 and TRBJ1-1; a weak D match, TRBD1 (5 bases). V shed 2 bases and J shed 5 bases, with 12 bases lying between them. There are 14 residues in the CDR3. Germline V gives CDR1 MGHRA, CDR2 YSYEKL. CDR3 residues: CASSQFQGGTEAFF. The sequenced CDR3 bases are TGCGCCAGCAGCCAATTCCAGGGAGGAACTGAA.

This chain's CDR3 is CASTTQRGSSYNEQFF. The covered CDR3 bases are TGCGCCAGCACTACGCAACGGGGGAGCTCCTACAATGAG. This chain uses TRBV10-2 with TRBJ2-1, with D perhaps matching TRBD2 (6 bases). From the germline J gene comes the end of the CDR3, since the read stops 3 residues before it. CDR1 and CDR2 (germline): WSHSY, SAAADI. This CDR3 region has 16 residues. Trimming took off 7 bases at V and 0 bases at J, with 16 bases between the two ends.

This chain's CDR3 is CASSSGTFSYEQYF. The DNA read from the CDR3 is TGTGCCAGCAGCTCCGGGACATTCTCCTACGAG. This sequence joins TRBV7-9 and TRBJ2-7; maybe TRBD1 (6 bases). The read ends 3 residues early relative to the CDR3; the germline J gene fills the gap. Trimming pared 4 bases from V and 0 bases from J, leaving 10 bases between. Looked up from germline, CDR1 is SEHNR and CDR2 is FQNEAQ (reference sequence). The CDR3 runs 14 residues.

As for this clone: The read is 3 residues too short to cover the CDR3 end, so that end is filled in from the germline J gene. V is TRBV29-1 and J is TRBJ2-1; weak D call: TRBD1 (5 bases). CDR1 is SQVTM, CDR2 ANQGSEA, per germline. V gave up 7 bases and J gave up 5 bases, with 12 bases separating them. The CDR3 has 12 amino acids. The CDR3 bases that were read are TGCAGCGATCGACAGCCCAACAATGAG. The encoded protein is CSDRQPNNE. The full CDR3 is CSDRQPNNEQFF.

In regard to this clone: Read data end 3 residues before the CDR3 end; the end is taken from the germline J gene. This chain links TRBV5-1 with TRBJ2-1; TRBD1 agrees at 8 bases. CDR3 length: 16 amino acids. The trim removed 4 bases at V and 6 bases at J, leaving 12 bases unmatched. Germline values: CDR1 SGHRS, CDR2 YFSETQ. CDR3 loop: CASSGDTGGIGNEQFF. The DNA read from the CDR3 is TGCGCCAGCAGCGGGGACACAGGGGGGATTGGCAATGAG.

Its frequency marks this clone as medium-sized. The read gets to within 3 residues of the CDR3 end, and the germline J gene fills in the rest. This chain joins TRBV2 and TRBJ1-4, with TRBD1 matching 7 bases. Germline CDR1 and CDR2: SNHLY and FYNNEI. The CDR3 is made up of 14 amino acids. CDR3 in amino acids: CASSVGVFRGELFF. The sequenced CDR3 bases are TGTGCCAGCAGTGTCGGGGTTTTCAGGGGGGAA.

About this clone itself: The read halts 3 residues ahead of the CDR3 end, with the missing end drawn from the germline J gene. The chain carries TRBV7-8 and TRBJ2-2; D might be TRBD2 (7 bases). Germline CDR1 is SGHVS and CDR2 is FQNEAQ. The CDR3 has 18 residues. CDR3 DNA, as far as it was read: TGTGCCAGCAGCTTGAGGGGGGGTGCCTCAGCGGCCCTAGAAAAG. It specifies CASSLRGGASAALEK. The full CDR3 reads CASSLRGGASAALEKLFF.

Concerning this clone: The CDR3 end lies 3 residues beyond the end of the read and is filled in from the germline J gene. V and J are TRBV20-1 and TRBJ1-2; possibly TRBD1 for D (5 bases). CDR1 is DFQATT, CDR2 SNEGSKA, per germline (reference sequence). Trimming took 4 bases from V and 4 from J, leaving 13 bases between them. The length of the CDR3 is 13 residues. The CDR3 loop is CSAKQTDLYGYTF. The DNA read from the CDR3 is TGCAGTGCTAAACAGACAGACCTCTATGGC.

CDR3 DNA (partial): TGTGCCAGTAGTATAGTGACTAGCGGGGGGCCGGAGACG. This sequence encodes CASSIVTSGGPET. The full CDR3 sequence reads CASSIVTSGGPETQYF. The gene calls are TRBV19 and TRBJ2-3; 13 bases align to TRBD2. The missing CDR3 end, 3 residues past where the read stops, is filled in from the germline J gene. Germline lookup yields CDR1 LNHDA and CDR2 SQIVND (reference sequence). CDR3 length equals 16 residues. The full variable domain, completed using reference TRBV19 and TRBJ2-3, is DGGITQSPKYLFRKEGQNVTLSCEQNLNHDAMYWYRQDPGQGLRLIYYSQIVNDFQKGDIAEGYSVSREKKESFPLTVTSAQKNPTAFYLCASSIVTSGGPETQYFGPGTRLTVL.

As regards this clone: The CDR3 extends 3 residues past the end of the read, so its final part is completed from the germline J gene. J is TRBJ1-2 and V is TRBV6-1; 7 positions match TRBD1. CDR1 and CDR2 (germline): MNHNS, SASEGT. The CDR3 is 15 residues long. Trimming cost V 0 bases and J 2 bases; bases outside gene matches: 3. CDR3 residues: CASSEARDRNYGYTF. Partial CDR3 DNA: TGTGCCAGCAGTGAAGCGCGGGACAGAAACTATGGC.

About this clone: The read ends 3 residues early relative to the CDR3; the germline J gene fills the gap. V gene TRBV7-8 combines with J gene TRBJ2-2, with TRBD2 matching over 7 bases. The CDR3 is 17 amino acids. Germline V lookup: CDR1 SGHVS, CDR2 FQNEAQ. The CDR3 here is CASSLVAIGGIDEKLFF. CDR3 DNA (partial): TGTGCCAGCAGCTTAGTAGCGATCGGGGGGATTGATGAAAAG.